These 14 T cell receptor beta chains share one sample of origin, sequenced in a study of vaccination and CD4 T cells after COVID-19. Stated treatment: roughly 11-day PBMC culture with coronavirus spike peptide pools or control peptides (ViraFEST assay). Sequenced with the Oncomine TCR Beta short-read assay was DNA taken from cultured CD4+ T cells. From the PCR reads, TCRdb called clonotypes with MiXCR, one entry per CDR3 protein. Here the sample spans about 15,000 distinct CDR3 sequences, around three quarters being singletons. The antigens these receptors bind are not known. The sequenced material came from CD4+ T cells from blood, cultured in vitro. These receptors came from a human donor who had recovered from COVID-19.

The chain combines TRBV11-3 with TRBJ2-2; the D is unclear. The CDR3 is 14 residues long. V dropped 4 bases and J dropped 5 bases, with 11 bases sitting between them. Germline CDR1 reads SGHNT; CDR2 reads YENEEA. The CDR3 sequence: CASSYDGWTGELFF. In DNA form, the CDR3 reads TGTGCCAGCAGCTACGACGGATGGACCGGGGAGCTGTTTTTT. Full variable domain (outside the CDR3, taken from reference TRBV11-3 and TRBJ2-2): EAGVVQSPRYKIIEKKQPVAFWCNPISGHNTLYWYLQNLGQGPELLIRYENEEAVDDSQLPKDRFSAERLKGVDSTLKIQPAELGDSAVYLCASSYDGWTGELFFGEGSRLTVL.

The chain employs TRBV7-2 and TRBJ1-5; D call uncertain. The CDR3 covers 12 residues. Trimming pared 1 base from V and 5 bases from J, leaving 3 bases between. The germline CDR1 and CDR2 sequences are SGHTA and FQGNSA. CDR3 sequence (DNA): TGTGCCAGCAGCTTAGACTATCAGCCCCAGCATTTT. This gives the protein CASSLDYQPQHF. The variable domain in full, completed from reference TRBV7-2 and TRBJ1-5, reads GAGVSQSPSNKVTEKGKDVELRCDPISGHTALYWYRQSLGQGLEFLIYFQGNSAPDKSGLPSDRFSAERTGGSVSTLTIQRTQQEDSAVYLCASSLDYQPQHFGDGTRLSIL.

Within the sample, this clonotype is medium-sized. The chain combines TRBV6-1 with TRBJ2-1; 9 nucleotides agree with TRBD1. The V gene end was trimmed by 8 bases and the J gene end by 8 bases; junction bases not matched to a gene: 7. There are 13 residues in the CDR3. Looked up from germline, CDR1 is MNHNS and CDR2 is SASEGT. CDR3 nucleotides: TGTGCCAGCTGTCCGGGACAGGGTTATGAGCAGTTCTTC. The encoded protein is CASCPGQGYEQFF.

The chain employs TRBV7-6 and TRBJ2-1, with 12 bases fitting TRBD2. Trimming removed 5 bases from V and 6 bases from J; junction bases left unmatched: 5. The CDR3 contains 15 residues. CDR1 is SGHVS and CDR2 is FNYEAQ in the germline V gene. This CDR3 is CASSPGLAGINEQFF. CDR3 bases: TGTGCCAGCAGCCCTGGACTAGCGGGGATCAATGAGCAGTTCTTC.

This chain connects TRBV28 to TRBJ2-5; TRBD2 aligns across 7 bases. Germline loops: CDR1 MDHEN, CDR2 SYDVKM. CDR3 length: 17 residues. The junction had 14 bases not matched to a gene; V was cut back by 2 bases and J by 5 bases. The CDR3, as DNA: TGTGCCAGCAGTTTAGGGTTGCGGGCGGGAGCTAGGGAGACCCAGTACTTC. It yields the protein CASSLGLRAGARETQYF.

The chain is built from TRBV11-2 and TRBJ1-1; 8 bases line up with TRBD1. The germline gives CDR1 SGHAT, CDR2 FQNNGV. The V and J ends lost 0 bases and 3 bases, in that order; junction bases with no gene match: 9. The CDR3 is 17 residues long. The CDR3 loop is CASSLDILTGEDTEAFF. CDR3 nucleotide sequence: TGTGCCAGCAGCTTAGATATACTGACAGGGGAGGACACTGAAGCTTTCTTT.

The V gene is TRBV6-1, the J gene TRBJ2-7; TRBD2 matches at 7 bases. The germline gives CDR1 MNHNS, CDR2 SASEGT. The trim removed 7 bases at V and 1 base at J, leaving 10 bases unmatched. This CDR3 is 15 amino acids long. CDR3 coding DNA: TGTGCCAGCAAAAGTTGGGAGGGCGGGTCCTACGAGCAGTACTTC. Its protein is CASKSWEGGSYEQYF.

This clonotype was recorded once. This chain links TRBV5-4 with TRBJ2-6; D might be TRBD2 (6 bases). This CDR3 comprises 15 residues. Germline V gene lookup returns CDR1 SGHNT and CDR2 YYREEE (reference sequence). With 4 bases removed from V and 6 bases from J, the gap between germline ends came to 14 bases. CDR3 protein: CASSPPGDEANVLTF. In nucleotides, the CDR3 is TGTGCCAGCAGCCCGCCGGGGGACGAGGCCAACGTCCTGACTTTC.

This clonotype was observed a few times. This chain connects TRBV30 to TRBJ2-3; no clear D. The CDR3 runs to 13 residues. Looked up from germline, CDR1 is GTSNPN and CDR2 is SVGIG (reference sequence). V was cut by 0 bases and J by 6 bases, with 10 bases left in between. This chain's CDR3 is CAWSVSLADTQYF. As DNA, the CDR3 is TGTGCCTGGAGTGTTTCCCTTGCGGATACGCAGTATTTT.

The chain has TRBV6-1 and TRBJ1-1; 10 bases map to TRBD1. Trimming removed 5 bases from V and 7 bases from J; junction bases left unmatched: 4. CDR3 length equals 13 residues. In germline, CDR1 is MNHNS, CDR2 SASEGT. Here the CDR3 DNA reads TGTGCCAGCAGTAAGGGACAGGGGTTTGAAGCTTTCTTT. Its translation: CASSKGQGFEAFF.

Here the CDR3 DNA reads TGTGCCAGCAGCCCGAGGACAGGGGGCCATGGCTACACCTTC. Residues: CASSPRTGGHGYTF. The V and J genes are TRBV11-2 and TRBJ1-2, with TRBD1 identical over 11 bases. V dropped 5 bases and J dropped 6; count of bases not matched to a gene: 5. Germline assignment: CDR1 SGHAT and CDR2 FQNNGV. The CDR3 is 14 residues long.

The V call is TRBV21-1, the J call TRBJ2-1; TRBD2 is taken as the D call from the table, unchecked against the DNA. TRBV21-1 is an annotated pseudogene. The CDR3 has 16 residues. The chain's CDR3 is CASSRLSGRAGGEQFF. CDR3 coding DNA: TGTGCCAGCAGCAGACTTAGCGGGAGGGCCGGGGGTGAGCAGTTCTTC.

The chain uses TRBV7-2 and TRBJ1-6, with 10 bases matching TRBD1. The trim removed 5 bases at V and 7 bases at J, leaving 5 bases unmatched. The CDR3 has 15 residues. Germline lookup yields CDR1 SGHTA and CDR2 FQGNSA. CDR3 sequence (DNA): TGTGCCAGCAGCCCACGGACAGGGGGGAATTCACCCCTCCACTTT. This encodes CASSPRTGGNSPLHF.

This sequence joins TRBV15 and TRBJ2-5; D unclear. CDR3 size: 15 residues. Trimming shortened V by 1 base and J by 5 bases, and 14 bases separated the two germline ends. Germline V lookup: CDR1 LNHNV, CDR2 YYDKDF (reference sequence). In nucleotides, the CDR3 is TGTGCCACCAGCAGAGCCCTGGGTCTTGGGGAGACCCAGTACTTC. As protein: CATSRALGLGETQYF. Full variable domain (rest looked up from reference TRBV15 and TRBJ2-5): DAMVIQNPRYQVTQFGKPVTLSCSQTLNHNVMYWYQQKSSQAPKLLFHYYDKDFNNEADTPDNFQSRRPNTSFCFLDIRSPGLGDTAMYLCATSRALGLGETQYFGPGTRLLVL.